This TCR beta chain originates from a study of cytomegalovirus exposure and HLA in healthy donors. The PCR was carried out with 60 Vbeta primers and 13 Jbeta primers. TCRdb's table, derived via immunoSEQ multiplex PCR, lists solely in-frame clones and lacks some. The sample holds some 130,000 clones, around four fifths seen once. Sequencing used PBMCs. The clonotype comes from a woman between 45 and 60 years old in good health and CMV-seropositive.

CDR3 region: CATALGFSTDTQYF. In DNA, the CDR3 is TGTGCCACCGCACTCGGGTTTAGCACAGATACGCAGTATTTT. The rearrangement joins TRBV7-9 to TRBJ2-3; D uncertain. The CDR3 sequence is 14 residues long. The V end was cut by 10 bases, the J end by 0 bases, with 14 bases between. CDR1 SEHNR and CDR2 FQNEAQ come from the germline V gene (reference sequence).